This entry lists 28 T cell receptor beta chains sequenced from one sample in a study of T cell repertoires in cytomegalovirus infection. These receptors have no identified antigens. TCRdb re-called the reads with MiXCR, one entry per CDR3 protein. The sample contains roughly 500,000 distinct CDR3 sequences, 25% to 35% of which appear only once. Sequenced material: cultured PBMCs, taken from culture after CMV antigen stimulation. These receptors all come from a human donor in good health (CMV status not recorded). Some clones in this sample may be carry-over from other donors' samples.

V is TRBV6-5 and J is TRBJ1-2, with D maybe TRBD1 (5 bases). CDR1 and CDR2 from the germline V gene are MNHEY and SVGAGI. V was trimmed by 0 bases and J by 4 bases, leaving 12 bases between them. The CDR3 is made up of 15 amino acids. The CDR3: CASSYSWAGPYGYTF. As DNA, the CDR3 is TGTGCCAGCAGTTACTCATGGGCAGGGCCCTATGGCTACACCTTC.

The chain uses TRBV7-3 and TRBJ1-1, with 7 positions matching TRBD1. This CDR3 has 13 amino acids. Germline V gives CDR1 SGHTA, CDR2 FQGTGA. Trimming at V came to 0 bases and at J to 8 bases, leaving 3 bases not matched to a gene. In DNA, the CDR3 is TGTGCCAGCAGCTTAACCGGGACAGCCGAAGCTTTCTTT. It encodes CASSLTGTAEAFF.

V gene TRBV28 combines with J gene TRBJ2-1, with D possibly being TRBD2 (6 bases). Germline assignment: CDR1 MDHEN and CDR2 SYDVKM. The V gene lost 6 bases and the J gene lost 0 bases, with 18 bases spanning the gap. CDR3 length: 17 amino acids. The CDR3 protein is CASSHSRTTSSYNEQFF. DNA for the CDR3: TGTGCCAGCAGCCATTCGAGGACTACGAGCTCCTACAATGAGCAGTTCTTC.

This rearrangement joins TRBV6-2 or TRBV6-3 to TRBJ2-3; 7 positions match TRBD2. The CDR3 is 16 residues long. V gave up 4 bases and J gave up 2 bases; unmatched junction bases: 9. CDR1 is MNHEY, CDR2 SVGEGT, per germline. The CDR3 DNA reads as TGTGCCAGCAGTTTGTTCCAGCGGGATTCCACAGATACGCAGTATTTT. Amino acids: CASSLFQRDSTDTQYF.

The V and J genes are TRBV5-5 and TRBJ1-1, with 9 bases that match TRBD1. V lost 4 bases, J lost 2 bases, and 6 bases stayed unmatched. This CDR3 spans 15 amino acids. Germline assignment: CDR1 SGHKS and CDR2 YYEKEE (reference sequence). CDR3 nucleotide sequence: TGTGCCAGCAGCGGGGACAGGGCGGTTAACACTGAAGCTTTCTTT. Its translation: CASSGDRAVNTEAFF.

The chain recombines TRBV7-2 with TRBJ2-1; the D gene is possibly TRBD1 (5 bases). CDR3 length equals 15 residues. Germline V CDR1 and CDR2: SGHTA, FQGNSA. V shed 4 bases and J shed 6 bases, with 16 bases lying between them. CDR3 region: CASSSLGAKVNEQFF. The DNA of the CDR3 is TGTGCCAGCAGCTCATTAGGGGCCAAGGTCAATGAGCAGTTCTTC.

The chain employs TRBV7-9 and TRBJ2-3; perhaps TRBD2 as D (6 bases). Trimming cost V 2 bases and J 4 bases, with 13 bases left between them. This CDR3 is 15 amino acids long. Germline V CDR1 and CDR2: SEHNR, FQNEAQ (reference sequence). The CDR3 nucleotides read TGTGCCAGCAGCTTAAGCTTAGCGGAGTCAGATACGCAGTATTTT. Translated, it gives CASSLSLAESDTQYF.

The chain links TRBV4-1 to TRBJ2-1; D is ambiguous. CDR3 size: 15 residues. Trimming cost V 4 bases and J 11 bases, with 21 bases left between them. CDR1 is MGHRA and CDR2 is YSYEKL in the germline V gene. This CDR3 reads CASSLLGLQGGKQFF. The CDR3 DNA reads as TGCGCCAGCAGCCTTCTTGGCCTTCAAGGCGGAAAGCAGTTCTTC.

This clonotype was counted only a few times. The V call is TRBV28, the J call TRBJ1-5; TRBD1 is a possible D gene (5 bases). V dropped 0 bases and J dropped 6 bases, with 21 bases sitting between them. Germline CDR1 and CDR2: MDHEN and SYDVKM. The CDR3 runs 18 residues. The CDR3 protein is CASSLWSGWGASGQPQHF. Here the CDR3 DNA reads TGTGCCAGCAGTTTATGGTCGGGTTGGGGCGCCTCTGGTCAGCCCCAGCATTTT.

This clonotype was picked up a small number of times. The CDR3 DNA sequence: TGTGCCAGCAGTCGGGGCCAGAGCTCCTACGAGCAGTACTTC. It translates to CASSRGQSSYEQYF. This sequence joins TRBV6-6 and TRBJ2-7; D could derive from TRBD1 or TRBD2 (5 bases each). The V and J ends lost 5 bases and 0 bases respectively, with 11 bases between them. The CDR3 loop spans 14 amino acids. Germline CDR1 reads MNHNY; CDR2 reads SVGAGI (reference sequence).

V usage is TRBV7-2 and J usage is TRBJ2-5; D call uncertain. The CDR3 is made up of 13 amino acids. The V end was cut by 3 bases, the J end by 4 bases, with 9 bases between. CDR1 is SGHTA, CDR2 FQGNSA, per germline. The CDR3 region is CASSFSSVETQYF. The CDR3 DNA is TGTGCCAGCAGCTTCAGTAGTGTAGAGACCCAGTACTTC.

This rearrangement joins TRBV24-1 to TRBJ1-5; D remains ambiguous. Germline V gives CDR1 KGHDR, CDR2 SFDVKD. V lost 4 bases and J 3 bases, leaving 6 bases between the germline ends. This CDR3 has 13 amino acids. The CDR3 bases are TGTGCCACCAGTGACAGAGTCAATCAGCCCCAGCATTTT. Encoded protein: CATSDRVNQPQHF.

This chain links TRBV27 with TRBJ1-2; no reliable D call. This CDR3 comprises 13 residues. Germline lookup yields CDR1 MNHEY and CDR2 SMNVEV (reference sequence). The V gene lost 2 bases and the J gene lost 5 bases, with 9 bases spanning the gap. The CDR3 reads CASSLGVRYGYTF. Here the CDR3 DNA reads TGTGCCAGCAGTTTAGGGGTGAGGTATGGCTACACCTTC.

This clonotype was seen a handful of times. CDR3 amino acids: CASSMTGTPSGNTIYF. CDR3 DNA sequence: TGTGCCAGCAGCATGACAGGGACCCCCTCTGGAAACACCATATATTTT. The chain joins TRBV7-9 to TRBJ1-3; 7 bases map to TRBD1. In germline, CDR1 is SEHNR, CDR2 FQNEAQ (reference sequence). The CDR3 has 16 amino acids. The trim removed 5 bases at V and 0 bases at J, leaving 7 bases unmatched.

The rearrangement links TRBV27 to TRBJ2-3; D is unresolved. Germline loops: CDR1 MNHEY, CDR2 SMNVEV (reference sequence). V gave up 3 bases and J gave up 4 bases, with 11 bases separating them. The CDR3 is 14 amino acids. This CDR3 reads CASSFLLGPDTQYF. DNA of the CDR3: TGTGCCAGCAGTTTCCTTCTCGGGCCAGATACGCAGTATTTT.

This clonotype was counted ten times or more. This sequence joins TRBV11-2 and TRBJ2-3; D call uncertain. Per germline, CDR1 SGHAT and CDR2 FQNNGV. CDR3 length equals 14 residues. Deletions cut 1 base from V and 3 bases from J, with 8 bases between. The CDR3 coding sequence is TGTGCCAGCAGCTTAGGCGTTTCGACAGATACGCAGTATTTT. Its protein product is CASSLGVSTDTQYF.

This clonotype was counted between two and nine times. The V call is TRBV7-2, the J call TRBJ1-2, with D possibly TRBD1 on 5 matching bases. V lost 11 bases, J lost 6 bases, and 16 bases lay in between. Germline V gives CDR1 SGHTA, CDR2 FQGNSA. CDR3 length: 12 residues. CDR3 amino acids: CAWGGGKDGYTF. The CDR3 bases are TGTGCCTGGGGGGGGGGAAAGGATGGCTACACCTTC.

CDR3 protein: CASSQEGGQPQHF. The CDR3, as DNA: TGCGCCAGCAGCCAAGAGGGGGGCCAGCCCCAGCATTTT. J is TRBJ1-5 and V is TRBV4-3, with a possible D match to TRBD1 (6 bases). V was pared by 0 bases and J by 7 bases, with 7 bases between. The CDR3 is 13 amino acids. The germline gives CDR1 LGHNA, CDR2 YSLEER.

This clonotype was seen more than once but under ten times. V and J are TRBV28 and TRBJ2-1, with D unresolved. CDR1 is MDHEN and CDR2 is SYDVKM in the germline V gene. Trimming cost V 3 bases and J 1 base, with 13 bases left between them. CDR3 length equals 16 residues. The CDR3, as DNA: TGTGCCAGCAGTTTGTCTGAAGCTGGATCCTACAATGAGCAGTTCTTC. The encoded protein is CASSLSEAGSYNEQFF.

J is TRBJ2-1 and V is TRBV5-1; the match to TRBD2 covers 12 bases. There are 22 residues in the CDR3. Germline V gene lookup returns CDR1 SGHRS and CDR2 YFSETQ. V dropped 4 bases and J dropped 1; count of bases not matched to a gene: 21. The chain's CDR3 is CASSETGGPSGRVMVSYNEQFF. CDR3 nucleotides: TGCGCCAGCAGCGAGACAGGGGGGCCTAGCGGGAGGGTGATGGTGTCCTACAATGAGCAGTTCTTC.

The gene calls are TRBV19 and TRBJ2-1, with D perhaps matching TRBD2 (5 bases). Trimming removed 5 bases from V and 3 bases from J, with 14 bases in between. Germline CDR1 reads LNHDA; CDR2 reads SQIVND (reference sequence). This CDR3 comprises 15 residues. The CDR3 bases are TGTGCCAGTAGTCCCTGGGGAGTACACTACAATGAGCAGTTCTTC. This translates into CASSPWGVHYNEQFF. The variable domain in full, with the rest retrieved from reference TRBV19 and TRBJ2-1, is DGGITQSPKYLFRKEGQNVTLSCEQNLNHDAMYWYRQDPGQGLRLIYYSQIVNDFQKGDIAEGYSVSREKKESFPLTVTSAQKNPTAFYLCASSPWGVHYNEQFFGPGTRLTVL.

The J gene is TRBJ2-3, the V gene TRBV20-1, with D unresolved. Germline assignment: CDR1 DFQATT and CDR2 SNEGSKA (reference sequence). The V and J ends lost 5 bases and 2 bases respectively, with 8 bases between them. This CDR3 contains 12 residues. The CDR3 reads CSAAPYTDTQYF. In DNA, the CDR3 is TGCAGTGCTGCCCCATACACAGATACGCAGTATTTT.

This clonotype was picked up one time. This chain links TRBV4-3 with TRBJ2-2; D may be TRBD1 (5 bases). Germline CDR1 reads LGHNA; CDR2 reads YSLEER. This CDR3 spans 16 amino acids. Deletions cut 4 bases from V and 7 bases from J, with 19 bases between. CDR3 coding DNA: TGCGCCAGCAGCCTCGGACACGGGTTTAGTGGCGGGGAGCTGTTTTTT. The encoded protein is CASSLGHGFSGGELFF.

This clonotype was seen only a few times. The gene calls are TRBV4-3 and TRBJ2-7; TRBD2 might be the D (5 bases). This CDR3 has 15 amino acids. The V gene lost 3 bases and the J gene lost 0 bases, with 12 bases spanning the gap. Germline CDR1 LGHNA, CDR2 YSLEER. CDR3 DNA sequence: TGCGCCAGCAGCCAGGATAGCGTTGACTCCTACGAGCAGTACTTC. Translating it yields CASSQDSVDSYEQYF.

At least ten counts were recorded for this clonotype. The rearrangement joins TRBV12-3 or TRBV12-4 to TRBJ1-5; TRBD1 is a possible D gene (5 bases). The CDR3 spans 15 residues. Trimming pared 5 bases from V and 6 bases from J, leaving 17 bases between. The CDR3: CASSVGGGRGQPQHF. DNA for the CDR3: TGTGCCAGCAGTGTCGGTGGGGGTAGGGGTCAGCCCCAGCATTTT.

The sample holds a few counts of this clonotype. This chain joins TRBV10-3 and TRBJ1-1, with D possibly matching TRBD1 (6 bases). CDR1 is ENHRY, CDR2 SYGVKD, per germline. The CDR3 totals 14 residues. V was pared by 6 bases and J by 2 bases, with 13 bases between. The CDR3: CAIRQGPTNTEAFF. CDR3 DNA sequence: TGTGCCATCAGACAGGGACCTACTAACACTGAAGCTTTCTTT.

This clonotype was counted only a few times. V usage is TRBV7-2 and J usage is TRBJ2-2; 7 nucleotides agree with TRBD1. Germline CDR1 reads SGHTA; CDR2 reads FQGNSA. V shed 3 bases, J shed 0 bases, and the junction held 7 bases outside the gene matches. The CDR3 contains 17 residues. The CDR3 here is CASSFKLGGANTGELFF. The CDR3 region has the DNA TGTGCCAGCAGCTTTAAGTTAGGGGGCGCGAACACCGGGGAGCTGTTTTTT.

This clonotype turned up a few times. CDR3 coding DNA: TGTGCCAGCAGCCAAGCTAGCGGGCTAAACACAGATACGCAGTATTTT. This translates into CASSQASGLNTDTQYF. The chain links TRBV4-2 to TRBJ2-3; 8 positions match TRBD2. This CDR3 region has 16 residues. Germline lookup yields CDR1 LGHNA and CDR2 YNFKEQ. Trimming took 1 base from V and 2 from J; bases not matched to a gene: 5.